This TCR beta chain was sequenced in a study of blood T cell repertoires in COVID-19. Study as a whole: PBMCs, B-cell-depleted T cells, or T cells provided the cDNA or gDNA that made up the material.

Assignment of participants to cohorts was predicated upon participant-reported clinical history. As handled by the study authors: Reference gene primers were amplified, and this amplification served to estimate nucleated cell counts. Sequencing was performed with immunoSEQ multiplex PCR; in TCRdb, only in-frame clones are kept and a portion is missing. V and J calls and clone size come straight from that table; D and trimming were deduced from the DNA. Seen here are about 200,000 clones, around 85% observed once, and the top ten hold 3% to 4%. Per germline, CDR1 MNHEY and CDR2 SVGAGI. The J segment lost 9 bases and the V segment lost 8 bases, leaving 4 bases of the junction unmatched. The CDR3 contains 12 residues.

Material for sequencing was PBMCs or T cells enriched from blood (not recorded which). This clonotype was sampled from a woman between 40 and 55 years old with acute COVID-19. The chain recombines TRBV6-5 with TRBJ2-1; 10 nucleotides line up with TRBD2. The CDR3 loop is CASGLAGGEQFF. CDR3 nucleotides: TGTGCCAGCGGGTTAGCGGGAGGTGAGCAGTTCTTC.